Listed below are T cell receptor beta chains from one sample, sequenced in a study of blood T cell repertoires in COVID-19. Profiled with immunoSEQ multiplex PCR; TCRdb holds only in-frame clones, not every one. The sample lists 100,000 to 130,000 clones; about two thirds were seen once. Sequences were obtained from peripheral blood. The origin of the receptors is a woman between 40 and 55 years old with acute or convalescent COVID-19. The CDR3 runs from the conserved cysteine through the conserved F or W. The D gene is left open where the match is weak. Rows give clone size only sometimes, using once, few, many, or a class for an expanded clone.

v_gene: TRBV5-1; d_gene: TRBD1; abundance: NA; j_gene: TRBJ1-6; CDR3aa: CASSSTGESSSPLHF; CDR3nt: TGCGCCAGCAGCTCGACAGGGGAAAGTAGTTCACCCCTCCACTTT
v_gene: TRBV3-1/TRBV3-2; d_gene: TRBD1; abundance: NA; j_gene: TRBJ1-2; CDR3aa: CASSPQGLHGYTF; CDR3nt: TGTGCCAGCAGCCCACAGGGGTTGCATGGCTACACCTTC
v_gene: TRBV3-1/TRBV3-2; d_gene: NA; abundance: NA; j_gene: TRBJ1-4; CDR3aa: CASSQGGGALQKLFF; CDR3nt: TGTGCCAGCAGCCAAGGAGGGGGGGCCCTCCAAAAACTGTTTTTT
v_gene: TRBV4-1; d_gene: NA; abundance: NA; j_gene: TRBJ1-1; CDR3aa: CASSQVYRFEAFF; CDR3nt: TGCGCCAGCAGCCAAGTCTACAGATTTGAAGCTTTCTTT
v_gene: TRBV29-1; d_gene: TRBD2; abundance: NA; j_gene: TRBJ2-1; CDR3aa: CSVTGGTNYNEQFF; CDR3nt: TGCAGCGTTACCGGGGGGACCAACTACAATGAGCAGTTCTTC
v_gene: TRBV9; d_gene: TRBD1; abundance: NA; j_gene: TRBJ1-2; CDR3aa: CASSPRVARGVGYTF; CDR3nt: TGTGCCAGCAGCCCTAGAGTGGCCAGGGGGGTTGGCTACACCTTC
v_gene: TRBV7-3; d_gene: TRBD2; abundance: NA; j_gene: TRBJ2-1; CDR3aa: CASSFTSGGAYNEQFF; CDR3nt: TGTGCCAGCAGCTTTACTAGCGGGGGGGCCTACAATGAGCAGTTCTTC
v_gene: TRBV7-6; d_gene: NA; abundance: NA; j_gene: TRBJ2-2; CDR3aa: CASSLVGGELFF; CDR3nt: TGTGCCAGCAGCTTAGTCGGCGGGGAGCTGTTTTTT
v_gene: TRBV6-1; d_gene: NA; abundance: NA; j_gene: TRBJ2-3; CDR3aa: CASSDRGTDTQYF; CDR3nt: TGTGCCAGCAGTGACAGGGGAACAGATACGCAGTATTTT
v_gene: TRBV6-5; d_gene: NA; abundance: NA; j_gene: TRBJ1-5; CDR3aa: CASRGASQPQHF; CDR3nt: TGTGCCAGCAGGGGGGCGTCCCAGCCCCAGCATTTT
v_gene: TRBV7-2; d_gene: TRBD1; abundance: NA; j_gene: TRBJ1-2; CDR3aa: CASSLGSEGASTF; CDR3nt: TGTGCCAGCAGCTTAGGGTCCGAGGGGGCCAGCACCTTC
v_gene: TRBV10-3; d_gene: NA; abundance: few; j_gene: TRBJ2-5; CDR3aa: CAISESGAVQETQYF; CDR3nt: TGTGCCATCAGTGAGTCAGGGGCGGTCCAAGAGACCCAGTACTTC
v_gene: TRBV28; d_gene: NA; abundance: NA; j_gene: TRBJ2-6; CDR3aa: CASTLGGATISGANVLTF; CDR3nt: TGTGCCAGCACCTTGGGGGGGGCTACCATCTCTGGGGCCAACGTCCTGACTTTC
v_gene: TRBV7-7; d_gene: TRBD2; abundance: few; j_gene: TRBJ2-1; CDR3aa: CASSLDGGSYNEQFF; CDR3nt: TGTGCCAGCAGCTTAGACGGGGGGTCCTACAATGAGCAGTTCTTC
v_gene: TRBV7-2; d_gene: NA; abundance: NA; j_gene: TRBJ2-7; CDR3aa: CASSSPGYEQYF; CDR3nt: TGTGCCAGCAGCTCCCCAGGGTACGAGCAGTACTTC
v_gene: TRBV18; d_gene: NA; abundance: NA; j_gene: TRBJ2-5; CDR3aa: CASSPPSGEIQETQYF; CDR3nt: TGTGCCAGCTCACCACCGTCGGGGGAGATCCAAGAGACCCAGTACTTC
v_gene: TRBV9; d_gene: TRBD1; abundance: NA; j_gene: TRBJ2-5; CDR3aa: CASSVGRGQAGSETQYF; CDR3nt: TGTGCCAGCAGCGTAGGGCGGGGACAGGCTGGTTCTGAGACCCAGTACTTC
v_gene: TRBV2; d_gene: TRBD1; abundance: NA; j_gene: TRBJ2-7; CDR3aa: CASSGQGNEQYF; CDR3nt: TGTGCCAGCAGTGGACAGGGAAACGAGCAGTACTTC
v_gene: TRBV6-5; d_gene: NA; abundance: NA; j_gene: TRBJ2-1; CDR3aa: CASSYGGAGEQFF; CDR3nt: TGTGCCAGCAGTTACGGCGGTGCTGGGGAGCAGTTCTTC
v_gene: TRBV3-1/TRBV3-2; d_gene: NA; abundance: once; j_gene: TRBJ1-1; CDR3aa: CASSQDRRHRNTEAFF; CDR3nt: TGTGCCAGCAGCCAAGACCGTAGGCACAGGAACACTGAAGCTTTCTTT
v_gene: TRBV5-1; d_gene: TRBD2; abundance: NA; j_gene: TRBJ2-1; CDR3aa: CASSPPQLAGTSYNEQFF; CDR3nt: TGCGCCAGCAGCCCGCCCCAATTAGCGGGGACATCCTACAATGAGCAGTTCTTC
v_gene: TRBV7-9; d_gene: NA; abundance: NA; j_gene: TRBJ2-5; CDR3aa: CASSLDRVGETQYF; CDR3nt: TGTGCCAGCAGCTTAGACAGGGTGGGAGAGACCCAGTACTTC